This is a list of T cell receptor beta chains from one sample in a study of cytomegalovirus exposure and HLA in healthy donors. Measured with immunoSEQ multiplex PCR; TCRdb has only the in-frame clones, and not every one. The sample lists 200,000 or so clones, under 90% occurring once. Sequencing was done on a sample of PBMCs. The receptors shown here come from a human donor in good health. Each CDR3 is given with its conserved first and last residue. Each record gives: clone size, D gene, V gene, J gene, CDR3 protein, CDR3 DNA. A D gene is named only where the DNA matches it firmly. Clone size is given for some rows only: seen once, a few or many times, or a class if the clone is expanded.

>NA|TRBD1|TRBV19|TRBJ1-1
CASSMTGGTEAFF
TGTGCCAGTAGTATGACAGGGGGGACTGAAGCTTTCTTT
>few|NA|TRBV7-8|TRBJ1-5
CASSLARARSNQPQHF
TGTGCCAGCAGCTTAGCCAGGGCCCGTAGCAATCAGCCCCAGCATTTT
>NA|TRBD1|TRBV25-1|TRBJ1-1
CASRHRGMNTEAFF
TGTGCCAGCAGGCACAGGGGTATGAACACTGAAGCTTTCTTT
>NA|TRBD2|TRBV5-1|TRBJ2-5
CASSLGGSGTRETQYF
TGCGCCAGCAGCTTGGGGGGAAGCGGGACCCGGGAGACCCAGTACTTC
>NA|NA|TRBV6-5|TRBJ2-3
CASNSPRFTDTQYF
TGTGCCAGCAATTCCCCGCGGTTCACAGATACGCAGTATTTT
>NA|TRBD2|TRBV4-1|TRBJ2-1
CASSPHSGRRDEQFF
TGCGCCAGCAGCCCCCACAGCGGGAGGAGGGACGAGCAGTTCTTC
>few|TRBD1|TRBV19|TRBJ1-5
CASSIDRGFNQPQHF
TGTGCCAGTAGTATAGACAGGGGGTTTAATCAGCCCCAGCATTTT
>NA|TRBD2|TRBV7-2|TRBJ2-2
CASSLVAGGAGELFF
TGTGCCAGCAGCTTAGTAGCGGGAGGCGCCGGGGAGCTGTTTTTT
>NA|TRBD1|TRBV15|TRBJ1-3
CATSPTGQGWGNTIYF
TGTGCCACCAGTCCGACTGGACAGGGATGGGGAAACACCATATATTTT
>NA|NA|TRBV7-3|TRBJ2-1
CASSLLAGNNEQFF
TGTGCCAGCAGCCTTCTGGCGGGGAACAATGAGCAGTTCTTC
>NA|NA|TRBV2|TRBJ2-1
CASSPAGSRGYNEQFF
TGTGCCAGCAGTCCTGCCGGAAGTCGAGGCTACAATGAGCAGTTCTTC
>NA|TRBD1|TRBV30|TRBJ2-3
CAWSVQGTSTDTQYF
TGTGCCTGGAGTGTACAGGGGACAAGCACAGATACGCAGTATTTT
>few|TRBD1|TRBV30|TRBJ1-6
CAWAYRGQRSPLHF
TGTGCCTGGGCCTACAGGGGGCAGAGATCACCCCTCCACTTT
>NA|TRBD1|TRBV19|TRBJ2-5
CASSIDRGRMETQYF
TGTGCCAGTAGTATAGACAGGGGGCGAATGGAGACCCAGTACTTC
>NA|NA|TRBV29-1|TRBJ2-7
CSVEGQEFNEQYF
TGCAGCGTTGAAGGACAGGAGTTTAACGAGCAGTACTTC
>NA|NA|TRBV18|TRBJ1-1
CASSLSGEPRGTEAFF
TGTGCCAGCTCCCTCAGTGGGGAGCCCAGGGGCACTGAAGCTTTCTTT
>once|TRBD1|TRBV4-1|TRBJ1-2
CASSQASRGNQIPGGYTF
TGCGCCAGCAGCCAAGCTTCCAGGGGGAACCAAATTCCGGGTGGCTACACCTTC
>NA|TRBD1|TRBV4-3|TRBJ1-2
CASSQGQGEGSGGYTF
TGCGCCAGCAGCCAAGGGCAGGGGGAAGGATCGGGAGGCTACACCTTC
>NA|TRBD1|TRBV5-4|TRBJ2-7
CASTRDRAFYEQYF
TGTGCCAGCACCCGGGACAGGGCTTTCTACGAGCAGTACTTC
>NA|TRBD2|TRBV5-4|TRBJ2-1
CASSRGTSGQSSYNEQFF
TGTGCCAGCAGTCGGGGGACTAGCGGCCAGAGCTCCTACAATGAGCAGTTCTTC
>few|NA|TRBV30|TRBJ1-6
CAWNHGNSPLHF
TGTGCCTGGAATCACGGGAATTCACCCCTCCACTTT
>NA|NA|TRBV2|TRBJ1-4
CAGQGLGNEKLFF
TGTGCCGGTCAGGGCTTGGGTAATGAAAAACTGTTTTTT
>NA|NA|TRBV5-1|TRBJ2-2
CASSYRSRESTGELFF
TGCGCCAGCAGCTATAGGAGTAGGGAGAGCACCGGGGAGCTGTTTTTT
>NA|TRBD1|TRBV29-1|TRBJ1-2
CSGRQGASGYTF
TGCAGCGGCCGACAGGGGGCGAGTGGCTACACCTTC
>NA|TRBD1|TRBV9|TRBJ2-3
CASSVGTGTSTDTQYF
TGTGCCAGCAGCGTAGGGACAGGTACTAGCACAGATACGCAGTATTTT
>NA|NA|TRBV7-8|TRBJ2-7
CASSLATTVSYEQYF
TGTGCCAGCAGCCTCGCAACTACGGTCTCCTACGAGCAGTACTTC
>NA|NA|TRBV23-1|TRBJ2-4
CASFSGLAKNIQYF
TGCGCCAGCTTCTCAGGGTTGGCCAAAAACATTCAGTACTTC
>NA|TRBD2|TRBV6-6|TRBJ2-4
CASSYEGGVNIQYF
TGTGCCAGCAGTTACGAGGGAGGGGTAAACATTCAGTACTTC
>NA|NA|TRBV7-2|TRBJ2-7
CASSPGGTGNYEQYF
TGTGCCAGCAGCCCGGGGGGGACAGGGAACTACGAGCAGTACTTC
>NA|TRBD1|TRBV10-3|TRBJ2-1
CAINFRRQGVYNEQFF
TGTGCCATCAATTTCCGACGACAGGGGGTATACAATGAGCAGTTCTTC
>NA|NA|TRBV5-1|TRBJ2-2
CASTERGARTGELFF
TGCGCCAGCACCGAACGGGGAGCTAGGACCGGGGAGCTGTTTTTT
>NA|NA|TRBV4-2|TRBJ1-4
CASSQDWGDPGCEKLFF
TGTGCCAGCAGCCAAGATTGGGGGGACCCAGGTTGTGAAAAACTGTTTTTT
>NA|NA|TRBV10-3|TRBJ1-1
CAISGVLGGNTEAFF
TGTGCCATCAGTGGGGTTCTAGGGGGGAACACTGAAGCTTTCTTT
>NA|NA|TRBV6-1|TRBJ2-7
CASSVFTYEQYF
TGTGCCAGCAGTGTCTTTACCTACGAGCAGTACTTC
>NA|NA|TRBV2|TRBJ2-3
CASTLPEWGRTADTQYF
TGTGCCAGCACCCTCCCGGAGTGGGGGCGGACGGCAGATACGCAGTATTTT
>NA|NA|TRBV2|TRBJ2-1
CASSGTGSGSYNEQFF
TGTGCCAGCAGCGGGACTGGATCCGGCTCCTACAATGAGCAGTTCTTC
>NA|TRBD1|TRBV7-2|TRBJ2-3
CASSYRTGGTQYF
TGTGCCAGCAGCTACCGGACAGGGGGTACGCAGTATTTT
>NA|NA|TRBV5-1|TRBJ1-4
CASSFTGNEKLFF
TGCGCCAGCAGCTTTACCGGTAATGAAAAACTGTTTTTT
>NA|TRBD1|TRBV6-6|TRBJ2-7
CASRDRVWEQYF
TGTGCCAGCCGGGACAGGGTATGGGAGCAGTACTTC
>NA|TRBD2|TRBV5-4|TRBJ2-7
CASSSGGGTYEQYF
TGTGCCAGCAGCTCTGGGGGGGGGACCTACGAGCAGTACTTC
>NA|NA|TRBV18|TRBJ2-7
CASSPTSIHSYEQYF
TGTGCCAGCTCACCGACAAGTATACACTCCTACGAGCAGTACTTC
>once|TRBD1|TRBV11-3|TRBJ1-1
CASSLAGTGVRNTEAFF
TGTGCCAGCAGCTTAGCCGGGACAGGGGTTCGGAACACTGAAGCTTTCTTT
>NA|TRBD1|TRBV13|TRBJ1-3
CASSVGTPGQTGNTIYF
TGTGCCAGCAGCGTGGGAACTCCGGGACAGACTGGAAACACCATATATTTT
>once|NA|TRBV9|TRBJ2-5
CASSVEGETQYF
TGTGCCAGCAGCGTGGAGGGGGAGACCCAGTACTTC
>NA|TRBD2|TRBV18|TRBJ2-1
CASSPPNPGGLYNEQFF
TGTGCCAGCTCACCACCGAATCCGGGAGGATTGTACAATGAGCAGTTCTTC
>NA|TRBD2|TRBV28|TRBJ2-4
CASSLYAGGGNIQYF
TGTGCCAGCAGTCTATATGCGGGAGGCGGAAACATTCAGTACTTC
>NA|NA|TRBV7-3|TRBJ2-3
CASSPRTPADTQYF
TGTGCCAGCAGCCCCCGGACACCGGCAGATACGCAGTATTTT
>once|TRBD1|TRBV11-2|TRBJ1-2
CASSSDRGYGYTF
TGTGCCAGCAGCTCTGACAGGGGATATGGCTACACCTTC
>once|NA|TRBV6-5|TRBJ1-1
CASSYYSGGGTEAFF
TGTGCCAGCAGTTACTATTCGGGGGGTGGGACTGAAGCTTTCTTT
>NA|TRBD2|TRBV5-1|TRBJ2-1
CATSSGGFNDNEQFF
TGCGCCACTAGTAGCGGGGGCTTCAACGACAATGAGCAGTTCTTC
>NA|NA|TRBV10-2|TRBJ1-5
CASSDRAGNQPQHF
TGCGCCAGCAGTGACAGGGCCGGCAATCAGCCCCAGCATTTT
>NA|NA|TRBV7-9|TRBJ2-3
CASSPPADTQYF
TGTGCCAGCAGCCCCCCGGCAGATACGCAGTATTTT